This T cell receptor (beta chain) was captured in a study of T cell clonotyping in hematopoietic cell transplantation. Germline-derived CDR1 and CDR2 are GTSNPN and SVGIG (reference sequence). The CDR3 consists of 14 residues. V gave up 0 bases and J gave up 8 bases; unmatched junction bases: 7. Study results and limitations: Recipient TCR diversity dropped after transplant; expanded clonotypes rose from day 30 to 180. Graft donor and pretransplant recipient Inverse Simpson Index values predicted broader posttransplant TCR diversity.

This clone was picked up a small number of times. Its antigen remains unknown. Generated by immunoSEQ multiplex PCR, the TCRdb table keeps only in-frame clones and is missing some. The sample shows roughly 9,000 clones, approximately 85% of them seen only once. The specimen was PBMCs, collected 180 days after allogeneic stem cell transplant. This receptor was taken from a female patient aged 30 to 40 who had an allogeneic stem cell transplant, so the T cells may come from the graft donor. Some clones in this sample may be carry-over from other donors' samples. The V and J genes are TRBV30 and TRBJ2-7, with 10 bases matching TRBD2. Here the CDR3 reads CAWSVAGGLFKQYF. CDR3 nucleotides: TGTGCCTGGAGTGTAGCGGGGGGGCTTTTCAAGCAGTACTTC. The full variable domain, rest sourced from reference TRBV30 and TRBJ2-7, is SQTIHQWPATLVQPVGSPLSLECTVEGTSNPNLYWYRQAAGRGLQLLFYSVGIGQISSEVPQNLSASRPQDRQFILSSKKLLLSDSGFYLCAWSVAGGLFKQYFGPGTRLTVT.